The clone carrying this T cell receptor beta chain was found many times. Its antigen is unidentified. Germline-derived CDR1 and CDR2 are MNHNS and SASEGT. Trimming pared 6 bases from V and 1 base from J, leaving 9 bases between. The CDR3 has 13 amino acids. The data are from a study of T cell repertoires in cytomegalovirus infection. Study-wide background: Matching HLA type and CMV infection were both indicated by public TCR beta signatures.

Findings and caveats of the study: CMV-specific TCR beta clonotypes restricted by HLA-C dominated the ex vivo response.

TCRdb used MiXCR to reprocess the reads, holding one entry per CDR3 protein. The sample lists about 770,000 distinct CDR3 sequences, 29% occurring once. The genes are TRBV6-1 and TRBJ2-5; maybe TRBD1 (6 bases). The origin of this receptor is a human donor in good health (CMV status not recorded). Some clones in this sample may be carry-over from other donors' samples. The sample was cultured CD8+ T cells from PBMCs, taken from culture after CMV antigen stimulation. DNA of the CDR3: TGTGCCAGCAGCTGGGGGCGCCAAGAGACCCAGTACTTC. Its translation: CASSWGRQETQYF.